This T cell receptor (beta chain) derives from a study of identical twins. Study results and caveats: Models underestimated how often monozygotic twins shared out-of-frame TCR alpha.

Each CDR3 protein is one row after TCRdb ran MiXCR on the 5' RACE reads. The sample contains hundreds of thousands of distinct CDR3 sequences, roughly an eighth of which appear only once. The germline V gene encodes CDR1 PRHDT and CDR2 FYEKMQ (reference sequence). V gave up 7 bases and J gave up 5 bases, with 11 bases separating them. This CDR3 spans 12 amino acids. Comments on this clonotype: The antigen is unknown.

The sample was also reused in another study, on yellow fever vaccine responses in identical twins.

Sequenced material: CD8+ T cells sorted from blood. The receptor comes from a woman under 30 in good health. The chain carries TRBV13 and TRBJ1-1; D may be TRBD1 (6 bases). The CDR3 sequence: CASTERGTEAFF. In nucleotides, the CDR3 is TGTGCCAGCACCGAGAGGGGGACTGAAGCTTTCTTT.